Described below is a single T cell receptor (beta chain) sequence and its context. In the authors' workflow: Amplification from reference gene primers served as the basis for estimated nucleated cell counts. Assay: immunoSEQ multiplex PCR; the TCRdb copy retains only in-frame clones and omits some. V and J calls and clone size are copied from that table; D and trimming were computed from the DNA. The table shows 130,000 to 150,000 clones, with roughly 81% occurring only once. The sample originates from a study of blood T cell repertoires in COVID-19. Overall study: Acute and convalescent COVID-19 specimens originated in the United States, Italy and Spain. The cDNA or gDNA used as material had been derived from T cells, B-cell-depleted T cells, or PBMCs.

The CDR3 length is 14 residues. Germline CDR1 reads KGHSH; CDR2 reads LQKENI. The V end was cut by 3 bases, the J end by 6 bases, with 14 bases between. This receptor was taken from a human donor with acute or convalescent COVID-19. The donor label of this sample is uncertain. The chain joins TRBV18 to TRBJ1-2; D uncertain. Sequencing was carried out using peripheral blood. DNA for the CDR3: TGTGCCAGCTCACCGAGGGAGTCCGTGGATGGCTACACCTTC. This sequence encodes CASSPRESVDGYTF.